This T cell receptor beta chain is from a study of blood T cell repertoires in COVID-19. Trimming left V 8 bases short and J 0 bases short, with 14 bases between. Per germline, CDR1 MNHEY and CDR2 SVGAGI. The CDR3 is made up of 15 amino acids. TCRdb's copy holds only in-frame clones and misses some; the assay was immunoSEQ multiplex PCR. The sample shows about 150,000 clones, 80% to 90% of them seen only once. Enrolled during active infection, Seattle patients were then followed longitudinally. The V and J genes are TRBV6-5 and TRBJ1-3; possibly TRBD1 for D (5 bases). Sequencing was done on a sample of peripheral blood. The clonotype was recovered from a man in his late teens or twenties with COVID-19, enrolled during active disease. CDR3 bases: TGTGCCAGCTACGGGAGGGGTTACTCTGGAAACACCATATATTTT. Translated, it gives CASYGRGYSGNTIYF.